This note documents a single T cell receptor (beta chain) sequence. CDR1 is SEHNR, CDR2 FQNEAQ, per germline (reference sequence). V dropped 5 bases and J dropped 1 base, with 15 bases sitting between them. The CDR3 contains 17 residues. Expressed TCRB transcripts got sequenced, as all isolated RNA was reverse transcribed. Generated by immunoSEQ multiplex PCR, the TCRdb table keeps only in-frame clones and is missing some. The profile shows 900,000 or so clones, 17% of them singletons. These data originate in a study of beta chain features in type 1 diabetes. Study context: On cell yields, gender and age, patients and healthy donors were similar.

The rearrangement joins TRBV7-9 to TRBJ2-6; D gene unclear. Source material: naive CD4+ T cells from blood. The clonotype comes from a woman younger than 30 in good health. The CDR3 spells CASSPLIELSGANVLTF. The CDR3, as DNA: TGTGCCAGCAGCCCCTTGATAGAATTGTCTGGGGCCAACGTCCTGACTTTC.